This TCR beta chain was found in a study of T cells in Graves' hyperthyroidism and ophthalmopathy. Patients were excluded for uncontrolled infection, other autoimmune disease, pregnancy or lactation. RNA transcripts gave rise to amplified TCR beta CDR3 regions. The HTBI primer set was used in a first-round RT-PCR of the TCR CDR3. TCRdb independently ran MiXCR on the multiplex PCR reads; one entry per CDR3 protein. In the table there are around 580,000 distinct CDR3 sequences, over 15% of which are singletons. This clonotype appeared a few times. The clonotype comes from a woman under 30 with Graves' hyperthyroidism. Sequencing used blood.

Here the CDR3 DNA reads TGTGCCAGCAGTCGGGGTACTAATGAAAAACTGTTTTTT. Amino acids: CASSRGTNEKLFF. This sequence joins TRBV6-1 and TRBJ1-4; no clear D gene. The germline gives CDR1 MNHNS, CDR2 SASEGT. This CDR3 is built from 13 residues. V was trimmed by 5 bases and J by 2 bases, leaving 6 bases between them.